This T cell receptor (beta chain) was captured by sequencing in a study of blood T cell repertoires in COVID-19. Participant age was roughly 18 to 95 years, and participants resided in approximately 25 US areas. V dropped 0 bases and J dropped 4; count of bases not matched to a gene: 0. CDR3 length: 14 residues. Germline values: CDR1 SGHVS, CDR2 FNYEAQ. The protocol was immunoSEQ multiplex PCR, while the TCRdb copy is restricted to in-frame clones and leaves out a portion. The repertoire has about 190,000 clones, approximately 84% of them found once; the top ten carry 3.2%. This TCR was sampled from a woman in her twenties or thirties who had recovered from COVID-19. The sample was PBMCs or T cells enriched from blood (not recorded which). The chain recombines TRBV7-6 with TRBJ1-5; the match to TRBD1 covers 7 bases. The CDR3 coding sequence is TGTGCCAGCAGCTTAGCACAGGGGAATCAGCCCCAGCATTTT. Its protein is CASSLAQGNQPQHF.